Detailed here is one T cell receptor (beta chain). This record belongs to a study of blood T cell repertoires in COVID-19. The wider study: Sample material is recorded as cDNA or gDNA derived from T cells, B-cell-depleted T cells, or PBMCs.

Trimming pared 1 base from V and 0 bases from J, leaving 16 bases between. The germline V gene encodes CDR1 MDHEN and CDR2 SYDVKM. The CDR3 runs to 17 residues. Profiled with immunoSEQ multiplex PCR; TCRdb holds only in-frame clones, not every one. The table includes a few hundred thousand clones, just under 90% detected once. What was sequenced was peripheral blood. This clonotype was obtained from a man between 60 and 70 years old who had recovered from COVID-19. The rearrangement links TRBV28 to TRBJ2-7, with TRBD2 as a possible D gene (5 bases). The CDR3 coding sequence is TGTGCCAGCAGTTTATTGGAGACGGACTCCTACTCCTACGAGCAGTACTTC. This sequence encodes CASSLLETDSYSYEQYF.